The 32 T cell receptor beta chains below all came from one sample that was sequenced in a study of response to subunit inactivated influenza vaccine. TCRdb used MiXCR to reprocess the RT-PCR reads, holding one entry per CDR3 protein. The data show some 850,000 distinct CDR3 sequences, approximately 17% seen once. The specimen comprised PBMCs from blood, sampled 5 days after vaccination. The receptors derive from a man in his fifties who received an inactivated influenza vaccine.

The CDR3 reads CASSQEPGTGASEQYF. The CDR3 nucleotides read TGCGCCAGCAGCCAGGAGCCCGGGACAGGGGCGTCCGAGCAGTACTTC. This sequence joins TRBV4-3 and TRBJ2-7, with TRBD1 matching over 10 bases. V dropped 3 bases and J dropped 6; count of bases not matched to a gene: 11. Germline V gives CDR1 LGHNA, CDR2 YSLEER. The CDR3 loop spans 16 amino acids.

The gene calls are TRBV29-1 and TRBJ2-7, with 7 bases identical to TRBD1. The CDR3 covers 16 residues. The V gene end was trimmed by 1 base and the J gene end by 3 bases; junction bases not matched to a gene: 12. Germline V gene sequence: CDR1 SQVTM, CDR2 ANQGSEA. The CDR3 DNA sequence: TGCAGCGTTGAAGGAGGGGTTGGGGACAGCCTCTACGAGCAGTACTTC. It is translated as CSVEGGVGDSLYEQYF.

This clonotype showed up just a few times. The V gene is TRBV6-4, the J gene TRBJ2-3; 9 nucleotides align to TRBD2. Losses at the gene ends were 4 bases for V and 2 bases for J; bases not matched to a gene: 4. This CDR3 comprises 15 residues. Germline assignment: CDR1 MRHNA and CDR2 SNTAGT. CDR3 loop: CASSVGGRATDTQYF. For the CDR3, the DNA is TGTGCCAGCAGTGTCGGCGGGAGGGCCACAGATACGCAGTATTTT.

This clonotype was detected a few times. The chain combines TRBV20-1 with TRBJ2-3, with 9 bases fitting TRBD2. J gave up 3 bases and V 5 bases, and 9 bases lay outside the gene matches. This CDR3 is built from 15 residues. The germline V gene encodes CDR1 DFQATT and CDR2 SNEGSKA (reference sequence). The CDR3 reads CSASGTSRRTDTQYF. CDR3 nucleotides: TGCAGTGCTTCCGGGACTAGCAGACGGACAGATACGCAGTATTTT.

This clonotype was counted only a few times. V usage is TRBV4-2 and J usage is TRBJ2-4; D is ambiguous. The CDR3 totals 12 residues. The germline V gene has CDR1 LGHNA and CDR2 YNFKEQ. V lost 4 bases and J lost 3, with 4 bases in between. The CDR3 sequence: CASSLGKNIQYF. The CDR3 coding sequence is TGTGCCAGCAGCCTAGGCAAAAACATTCAGTACTTC.

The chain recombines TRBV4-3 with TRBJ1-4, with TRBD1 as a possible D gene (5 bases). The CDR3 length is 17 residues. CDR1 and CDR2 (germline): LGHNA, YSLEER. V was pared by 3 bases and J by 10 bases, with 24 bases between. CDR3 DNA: TGCGCCAGCAGCCAGACTAGGTCCGGACAACTGATCGGAAAACTGTTTTTT. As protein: CASSQTRSGQLIGKLFF.

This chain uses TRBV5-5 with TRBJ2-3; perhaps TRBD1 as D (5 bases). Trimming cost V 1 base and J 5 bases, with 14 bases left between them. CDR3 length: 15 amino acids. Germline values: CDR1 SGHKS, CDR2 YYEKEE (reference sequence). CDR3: CASSLRQGPRDTQYF. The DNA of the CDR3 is TGTGCCAGCAGCTTGCGGCAGGGTCCGCGAGATACGCAGTATTTT.

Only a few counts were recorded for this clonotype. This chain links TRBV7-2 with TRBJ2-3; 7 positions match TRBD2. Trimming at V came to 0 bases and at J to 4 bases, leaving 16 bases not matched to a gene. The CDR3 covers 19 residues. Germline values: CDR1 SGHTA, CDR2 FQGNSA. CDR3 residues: CASSLASSARGYFSDTQYF. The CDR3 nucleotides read TGTGCCAGCAGCTTAGCATCGTCTGCGCGGGGGTACTTCTCAGATACGCAGTATTTT.

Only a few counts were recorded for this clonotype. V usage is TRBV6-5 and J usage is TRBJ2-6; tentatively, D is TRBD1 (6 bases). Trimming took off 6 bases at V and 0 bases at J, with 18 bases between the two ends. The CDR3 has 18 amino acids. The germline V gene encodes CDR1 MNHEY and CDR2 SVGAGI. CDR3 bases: TGTGCCAGCAGGTATTGGGACACCCTACGCTCTGGGGCCAACGTCCTGACTTTC. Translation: CASRYWDTLRSGANVLTF.

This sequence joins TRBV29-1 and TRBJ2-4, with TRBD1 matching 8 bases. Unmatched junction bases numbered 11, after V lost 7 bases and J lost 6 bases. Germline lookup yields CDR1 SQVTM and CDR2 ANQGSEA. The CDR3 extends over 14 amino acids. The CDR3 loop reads CSARPDRVGNIQYF. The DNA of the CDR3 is TGCAGCGCCAGACCGGACAGGGTTGGAAACATTCAGTACTTC.

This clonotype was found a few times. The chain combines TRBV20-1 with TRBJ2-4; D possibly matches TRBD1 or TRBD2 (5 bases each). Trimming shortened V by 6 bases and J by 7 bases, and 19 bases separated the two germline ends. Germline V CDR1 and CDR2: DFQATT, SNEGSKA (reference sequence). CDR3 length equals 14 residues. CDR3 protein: CSAFGTPAGNIQYF. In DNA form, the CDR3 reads TGCAGTGCGTTCGGGACGCCCGCAGGGAACATTCAGTACTTC.

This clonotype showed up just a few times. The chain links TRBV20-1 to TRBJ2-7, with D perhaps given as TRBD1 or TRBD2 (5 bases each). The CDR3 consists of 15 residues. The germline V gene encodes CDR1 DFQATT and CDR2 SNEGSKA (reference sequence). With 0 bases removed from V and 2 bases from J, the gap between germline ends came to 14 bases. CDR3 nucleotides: TGCAGTGCTAGAGACCCGGGGCAGGCCCCCTACGAGCAGTACTTC. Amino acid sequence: CSARDPGQAPYEQYF.

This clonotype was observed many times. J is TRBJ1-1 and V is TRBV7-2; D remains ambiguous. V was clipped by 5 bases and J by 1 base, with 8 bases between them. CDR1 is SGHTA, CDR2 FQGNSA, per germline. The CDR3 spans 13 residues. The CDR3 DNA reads TGTGCCAGCAGCACGGGCCCGAACACTGAAGCTTTCTTT. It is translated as CASSTGPNTEAFF.

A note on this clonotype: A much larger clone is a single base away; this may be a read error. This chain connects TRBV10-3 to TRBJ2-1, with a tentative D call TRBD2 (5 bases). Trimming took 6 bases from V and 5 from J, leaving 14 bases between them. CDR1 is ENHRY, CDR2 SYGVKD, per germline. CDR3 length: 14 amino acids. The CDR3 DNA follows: TGTGCCATCAGGGACTCCCGGCGGAACAATGAGCAGTTCTTC. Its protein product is CAIRDSRRNNEQFF.

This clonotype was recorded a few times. The CDR3 spells CASSERDGYEQYF. The DNA of the CDR3 is TGTGCCAGCAGCGAACGGGACGGCTACGAGCAGTACTTC. The chain joins TRBV9 to TRBJ2-7; D is perhaps TRBD1 or TRBD2 (5 bases each). The germline V gene encodes CDR1 SGDLS and CDR2 YYNGEE. CDR3 size: 13 residues. V lost 3 bases and J lost 3, with 10 bases in between.

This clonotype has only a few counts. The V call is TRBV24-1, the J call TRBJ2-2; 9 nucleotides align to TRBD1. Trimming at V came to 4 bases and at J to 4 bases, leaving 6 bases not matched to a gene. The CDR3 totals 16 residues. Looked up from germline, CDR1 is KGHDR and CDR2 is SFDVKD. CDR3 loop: CATSDPGTGSTGELFF. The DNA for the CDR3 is TGTGCCACCAGTGACCCGGGGACAGGGAGCACCGGGGAGCTGTTTTTT.

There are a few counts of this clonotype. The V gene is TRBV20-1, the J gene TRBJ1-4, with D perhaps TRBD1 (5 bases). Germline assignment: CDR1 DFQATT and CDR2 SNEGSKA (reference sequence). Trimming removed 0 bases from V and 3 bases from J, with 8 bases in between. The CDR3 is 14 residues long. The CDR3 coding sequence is TGCAGTGCTAGAGATCCAGGGTCTAATGAAAAACTGTTTTTT. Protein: CSARDPGSNEKLFF.

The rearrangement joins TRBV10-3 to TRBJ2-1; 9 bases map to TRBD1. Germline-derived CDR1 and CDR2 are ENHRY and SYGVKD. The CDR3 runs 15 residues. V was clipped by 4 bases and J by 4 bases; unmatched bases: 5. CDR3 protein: CAISGGQGGYNEQFF. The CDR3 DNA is TGTGCCATCAGTGGGGGACAGGGAGGTTACAATGAGCAGTTCTTC.

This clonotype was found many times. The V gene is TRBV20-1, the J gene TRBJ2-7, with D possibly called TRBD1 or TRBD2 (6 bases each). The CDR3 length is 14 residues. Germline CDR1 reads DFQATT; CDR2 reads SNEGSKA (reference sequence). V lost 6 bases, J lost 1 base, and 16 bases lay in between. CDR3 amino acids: CSASGGQRSYEQYF. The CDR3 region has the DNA TGCAGTGCCTCCGGGGGCCAGCGATCCTACGAGCAGTACTTC.

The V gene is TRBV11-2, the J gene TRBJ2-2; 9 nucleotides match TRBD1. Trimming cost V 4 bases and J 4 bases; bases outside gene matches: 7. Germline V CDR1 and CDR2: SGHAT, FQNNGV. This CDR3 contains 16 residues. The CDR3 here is CASSSVWTGATGELFF. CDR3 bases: TGTGCCAGCAGCTCTGTTTGGACAGGGGCCACCGGGGAGCTGTTTTTT.

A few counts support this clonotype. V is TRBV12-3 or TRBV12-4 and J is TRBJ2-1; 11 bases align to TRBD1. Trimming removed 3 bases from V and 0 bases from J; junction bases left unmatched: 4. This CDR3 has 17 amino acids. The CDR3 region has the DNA TGTGCCAGCAGTTTCTCCGGGACAGGGGGCTCCTACAATGAGCAGTTCTTC. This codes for CASSFSGTGGSYNEQFF.

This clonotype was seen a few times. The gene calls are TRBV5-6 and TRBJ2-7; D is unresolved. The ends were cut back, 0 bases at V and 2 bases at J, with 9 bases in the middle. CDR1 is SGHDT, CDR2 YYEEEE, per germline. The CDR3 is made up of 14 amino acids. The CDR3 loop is CASSLARTPYEQYF. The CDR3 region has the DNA TGTGCCAGCAGCTTGGCTCGGACCCCCTACGAGCAGTACTTC.

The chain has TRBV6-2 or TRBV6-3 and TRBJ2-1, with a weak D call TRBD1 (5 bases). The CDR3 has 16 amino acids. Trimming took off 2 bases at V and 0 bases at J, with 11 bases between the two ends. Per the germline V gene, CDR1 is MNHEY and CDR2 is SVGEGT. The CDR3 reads CASSYRTLNSYNEQFF. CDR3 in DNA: TGTGCCAGCAGTTACAGGACACTCAACTCCTACAATGAGCAGTTCTTC.

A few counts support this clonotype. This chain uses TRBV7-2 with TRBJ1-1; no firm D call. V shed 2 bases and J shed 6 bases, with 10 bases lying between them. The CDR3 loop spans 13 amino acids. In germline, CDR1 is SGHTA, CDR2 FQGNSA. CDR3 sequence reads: CASSLRSISEAFF. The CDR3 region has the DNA TGTGCCAGCAGCTTAAGGTCCATATCTGAAGCTTTCTTT.

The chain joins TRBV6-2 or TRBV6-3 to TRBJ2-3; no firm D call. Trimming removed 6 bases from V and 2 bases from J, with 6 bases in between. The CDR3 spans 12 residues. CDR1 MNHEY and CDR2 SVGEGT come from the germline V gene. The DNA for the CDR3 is TGTGCCAGCAGACAGCTCACAGATACGCAGTATTTT. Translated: CASRQLTDTQYF.

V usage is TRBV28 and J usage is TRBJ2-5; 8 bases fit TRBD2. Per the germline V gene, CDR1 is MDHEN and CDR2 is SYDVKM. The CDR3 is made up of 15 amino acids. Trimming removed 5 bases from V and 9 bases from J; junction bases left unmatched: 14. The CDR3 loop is CASSQSGTLRGAQYF. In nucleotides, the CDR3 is TGTGCCAGCAGTCAGTCCGGGACACTGCGGGGGGCCCAGTACTTC.

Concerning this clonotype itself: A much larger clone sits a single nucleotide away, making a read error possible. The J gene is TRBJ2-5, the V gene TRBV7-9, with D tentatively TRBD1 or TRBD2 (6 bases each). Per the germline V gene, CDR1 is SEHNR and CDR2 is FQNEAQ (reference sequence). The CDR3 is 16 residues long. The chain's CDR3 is CAISLGGSQLQETQYF. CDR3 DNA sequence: TGTGCCATCAGCTTAGGGGGGTCACAATTACAAGAGACCCAGTACTTC.

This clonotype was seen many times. DNA of the CDR3: TGTGCCAGCAGCCAAGATTTGGCTAGCGGGGGAGCGAGCTCCTACAATGAGCAGTTCTTC. Translation gives CASSQDLASGGASSYNEQFF. V usage is TRBV4-2 and J usage is TRBJ2-1; 10 positions match TRBD2. Germline CDR1 and CDR2: LGHNA and YNFKEQ. This CDR3 contains 20 residues. J gave up 0 bases and V 0 bases, and 11 bases lay outside the gene matches.

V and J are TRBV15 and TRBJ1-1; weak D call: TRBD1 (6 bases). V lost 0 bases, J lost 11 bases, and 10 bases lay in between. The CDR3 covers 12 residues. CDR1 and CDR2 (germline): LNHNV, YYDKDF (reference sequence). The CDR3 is CATSRDWGPAFF. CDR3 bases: TGTGCCACCAGCAGAGATTGGGGGCCGGCTTTCTTT.

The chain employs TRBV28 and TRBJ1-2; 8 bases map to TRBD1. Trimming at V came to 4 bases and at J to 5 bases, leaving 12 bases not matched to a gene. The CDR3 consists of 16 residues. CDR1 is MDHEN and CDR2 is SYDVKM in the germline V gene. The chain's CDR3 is CASSSPTGALSYGYTF. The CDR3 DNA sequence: TGTGCCAGCAGTTCCCCGACAGGGGCCCTTTCGTATGGCTACACCTTC.

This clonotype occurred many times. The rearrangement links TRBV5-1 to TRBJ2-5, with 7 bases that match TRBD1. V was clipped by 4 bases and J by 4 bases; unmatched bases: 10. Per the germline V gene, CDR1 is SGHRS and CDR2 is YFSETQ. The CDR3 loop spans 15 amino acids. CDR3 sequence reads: CASSGSGTAGETQYF. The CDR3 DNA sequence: TGCGCCAGCAGCGGATCCGGGACAGCAGGAGAGACCCAGTACTTC.

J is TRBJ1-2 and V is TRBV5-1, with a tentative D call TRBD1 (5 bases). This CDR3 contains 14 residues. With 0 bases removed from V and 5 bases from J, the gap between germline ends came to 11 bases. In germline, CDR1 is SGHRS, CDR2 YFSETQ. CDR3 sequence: CASSLADSQYGYTF. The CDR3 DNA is TGCGCCAGCAGCTTGGCAGACAGCCAGTATGGCTACACCTTC.